This TCR beta chain was found in a study of blood T cell repertoires in COVID-19. Study as a whole: Sites in the United States, Italy and Spain provided acute and convalescent COVID-19 samples. T cells, B-cell-depleted T cells, or PBMCs provided the cDNA or gDNA that served as material.

In germline, CDR1 is SGHVS, CDR2 FQNEAQ. Trimming stripped 5 bases from V and 8 bases from J, with 19 bases between. This CDR3 region has 15 residues. Libraries were prepared by immunoSEQ multiplex PCR; TCRdb keeps only in-frame clonotypes and omits some of them. This sample has some 250,000 clones, with about four fifths found just once. The chain is built from TRBV7-8 and TRBJ2-1; a possible D gene is TRBD2 (5 bases). This sequence originates from a man younger than 45 who had recovered from COVID-19. Material for sequencing was peripheral blood. CDR3 in DNA: TGTGCCAGCAGCCCCCCTGGGAGCTTGTGGTATGAGCAGTTCTTC. This codes for CASSPPGSLWYEQFF.